This T cell receptor (beta chain) was retrieved from a study of cytomegalovirus exposure and HLA in healthy donors (dated by TCRdb to 2016 to 2017). The study in broad terms: According to an earlier analysis of 550 to 750 of the donors, roughly 180 million T cells yielded roughly 110 million unique TCR beta sequences and 250 to 350 Gb of sequence data. Of the approximately 400 genotyped donors, less than 90% were placed in the genetic ancestry cluster associated with self-reported Caucasian donors. Among over 350 genotyped donors of the cohort, an average of roughly 240,000 unique TCR beta nucleotide sequences were sequenced per donor, roughly 20% of them non-productive. About five DR-DQ haplotypes were handled as single units for association and clustering, since linkage in the cohort was strong. To study patterns of TCR occurrence, a later analysis re-analyzed previously published TCR beta repertoires from 500 to 850 donors and added high-resolution HLA genotyping. Genome-wide SNP genotypes for about 65% of the roughly 670 donors were used in a later genetic analysis, which treated that subset as a discovery cohort. The later analysis used no new phenotypic data to find candidate immune exposures, relying instead on TCR beta sequences and their occurrence across donors. Donor age, sex, ethnicity and CMV serostatus were compiled together with the repertoire data. Every repertoire in the discovery cohort had been generated on one and the same sequencing platform. To decide whether each TCR beta V gene segment behaved as functional or pseudogenic, an earlier analysis of some 540 of the donors relied on high-throughput TCR beta sequencing. The study profiled the T cell repertoires of 550 to 700 subjects by immunosequencing and related them to cytomegalovirus serostatus. To predict cytomegalovirus infection status, the study combined high-throughput TCR immunosequencing, statistical association of individual TCRs with disease status, and machine learning. Roughly 300 gigabases of sequencing data and 70 million to 100 million unique TCR sequences were included in an early release covering roughly 700 HLA-typed donors. HLA typing included class I and class II loci at four-digit resolution. Typing coverage differed by locus: A, B, C, DRB1 and DQB1 were typed in about 629-640 donors, DQA1 in around 500, DPA1 in around 600, and DPB1 in just under 490. A separate validation cohort of more than 100 different subjects was used in addition to the roughly 700-subject first cohort. The study aimed to test whether cataloging public T cell receptors could reveal signatures of past pathogen exposure.

V and J lose 2 bases and 2 bases, and a span of 10 bases separates them. For CDR1 and CDR2, the germline V gene lists SGHTA and FQGNSA. The CDR3 covers 14 residues, taking in both the cysteine and the phenylalanine. Just the 42-base CDR3 DNA is kept, in frame starting at base 1. Results and caveats for the whole study, not just this receptor: In this cohort, only TCR beta chains were sequenced, and detectable features were limited by the absence of alpha or paired-chain data. HLA typing was unavailable for some donors at each locus, so association tests used only the typed subset. Immune exposure information for the cohort was limited to CMV serostatus. Most TCR sequences were observed very rarely across donors, whereas some public TCRs were present in many individuals. Because the 87-base-pair reads could not distinguish some IMGT-functional V segments, including TRBV6-2 and TRBV6-3, those segments were excluded. The classifier was reported to diagnose cytomegalovirus status with high specificity and sensitivity in both the original cohort and the validation cohort. According to a later analysis, TCR association rates differed among HLA loci, with DRB1 alleles showing the most associated TCRs and HLA-C alleles showing the fewest. The study gave a list of 150 to 200 TCR beta chains associated with cytomegalovirus. Linkage disequilibrium might explain the correlated functional status among segregating V segments, but an unknown experimental factor could not be excluded. An association between a missense DCLRE1C variant and V-gene and J-gene trimming of TCR beta chains was found in a later genetic analysis and replicated in an independent cohort. Presence/absence analyses assumed roughly uniform sequencing depth across donors, an assumption that may not hold. Compared with the roughly 720-donor mean, donors in an Asian-associated ancestry cluster had fewer N-insertions in productive TCRs, according to a later genetic analysis. Because counts were too low, some 16 rarely observed V segments, including chromosome 9 orphons, were excluded from the earlier analysis of 587 of the donors. Specific HLA alleles were associated with some 15,000 TCR beta sequences at a false discovery rate of 0.05 in a later analysis. In a later analysis, HLA-associated TCR beta chains showed more clonal expansion and lower generation probabilities than non-associated chains that were equally common. Several of the top co-occurrence clusters appeared to be linked to parvovirus B19, influenza, CMV and Epstein-Barr virus, according to a later analysis. Most CMV-associated TCR beta chains appeared to be HLA-restricted in a later analysis, and the HLA associations seemed to be driven largely by CMV exposure. The sequencing pipeline was judged likely to have produced a cluster of highly shared sequence variants as a technical artifact. A further reported finding was that TCR beta sequences accurately predicted the HLA-A and HLA-B alleles for most subjects in the first cohort. It was suggested by the authors that the approach could potentially be generalized to other disease states and immunological phenotypes. Strong co-occurrence of HLA alleles, especially DR and DQ, made assigning TCR associations to individual alleles difficult. In vitro tests confirmed that a few of the cytomegalovirus-associated TCR beta chains recognize cytomegalovirus antigens. Broadly in line with IMGT annotations, most TCR beta V segments showed up in productive rearrangements about 90% or about 30% of the time in an earlier analysis of approximately 600 of the donors.

Note on this clone: Its cognate antigen has yet to be identified.

The cohort comprised several hundred healthy bone marrow donors. At the time of sampling, every cohort member was nominally healthy, though immune exposures that went unrecorded were likely present. The donor was CMV seronegative and was included in the group of a few hundred seronegative cohort members. Every donor gave a peripheral blood sample, and the peripheral blood mononuclear cells from that sample were used for TCR beta sequencing. The Qiagen DNeasy Blood Extraction Kit was used to extract genomic DNA from the blood cell samples. The library relied on the immunoSEQ multiplex PCR assay. For the multiplex PCR, a mixture combining 60 forward primers for TCR Vbeta segments and 13 reverse primers for TCR Jbeta segments was used. The CDR3 region of rearranged TCR beta genes was amplified from genomic DNA with a multiplex PCR assay. On the Illumina HiSeq System, the amplified TCR beta libraries were sequenced as 87-base-pair reads. Per the original workflow: In a later analysis, 70 million to 95 million unique TCR beta chains were counted across the roughly 700 repertoires, and roughly 9.9 million of these chains were shared by at least two donors. To remove PCR and sequencing errors, raw reads were error-corrected and collapsed into unique sequences using a nearest-neighbor algorithm that merged closely related sequences. To assign V, D and J gene segments, CDR3 sequences were aligned to IMGT reference sequences. For a sequence to be retained, at least a six-nucleotide match to both a V gene segment and a J gene segment was required. Rearrangements were classified as productive when the CDR3 lacked stop codons and remained in frame with V and J, and all other rearrangements were classified as non-productive. CDR3 was defined by IMGT convention, running from the second conserved V-encoded cysteine to the conserved J-encoded phenylalanine. The earlier analysis of 550 to 650 of the donors excluded any sequence lacking an unambiguous match to a single V gene segment. An earlier analysis of 587 of the donors called V segments functional above 56.7% productive rearrangements and segregating when the between-donor standard deviation exceeded 5%. A statistical classification framework was developed to diagnose cytomegalovirus status using the catalog of TCR beta chain sequences. In a later analysis, TCR nucleotide sequences were compared against IMGT/GENE-DB human TR gene sequences so that V and J genes could be assigned. The TCRdist pipeline was used in a later analysis to assign CDR3 sequences and most-parsimonious VDJ recombination scenarios. In a later analysis, every TCR beta chain was defined by the combination of its CDR3 amino acid sequence and its V-gene family, and reads without a unique V-gene family were dropped. As a way to deal with suspected cross-contamination and a sequencing artifact, a later analysis dropped approximately 590 nucleotide sequences that were highly shared and had low generation probability. A later analysis calculated a clonal expansion index for each public chain from normalized within-repertoire ranks of inferred template counts. A later analysis computed generation probabilities with a VDJ recombination model fitted to out-of-frame rearrangements, and checked the results against IGoR. Hypergeometric tests were used in a later analysis to score TCR-TCR, TCR-HLA and TCR-CMV co-occurrence, with a repertoire-size bias correction applied to the TCR pairs. False discovery rates were estimated in a later analysis by permuting HLA or CMV assignments 20 times. In a later analysis, co-occurring TCRs were grouped using DBSCAN, with TCRdist sequence similarity added in when clustering inside HLA-allele-positive subsets. Repertoires with fewer than 30,000 or more than 120,000 public chains, plus five repertoires with anomalous nucleotide sharing, were excluded from co-occurrence clustering. TCRdb took over this immuneACCESS table, retaining in-frame rearrangements with V and J assigned. Such tables are incomplete; in checked studies, under half of the missing clones stem from an unresolved V gene, and the remainder is unexplained. That table furnishes V, J and clone size, whereas the DNA furnished D and trimming. In this sample's table one finds some 120,000 clones. Of the sample, around 2.9% falls within the top ten clones.

The TCR originated in a man aged 25-45 years in good health and CMV-seronegative. The sequenced sample was PBMCs. The chain couples TRBV7-2 to TRBJ2-7; there is no confident call for the D gene. The DNA sequence reads TGTGCCAGCAGCTTAACGACACCTACCTACGAGCAGTACTTC. Translated, this gives CASSLTTPTYEQYF. This CDR3, with the reference TRBV7-2 and TRBJ2-7 proteins standing in past its ends, gives the full variable domain GAGVSQSPSNKVTEKGKDVELRCDPISGHTALYWYRQSLGQGLEFLIYFQGNSAPDKSGLPSDRFSAERTGGSVSTLTIQRTQQEDSAVYLCASSLTTPTYEQYFGPGTRLTVT.